This record concerns one T cell receptor beta chain sequence. With a J-beta primer mix and a sample-barcoded 5' primer, a second PCR ran about 6 to 11 cycles. Each TCR beta cDNA got a 12-nucleotide random molecular identifier. Samples each returned at least 3 million CDR3-containing paired-end reads. TCRdb ran MiXCR on the 5' RACE reads and lists one entry per CDR3 protein. The table includes about 650,000 distinct CDR3 sequences, less than 40% detected once. The sample belongs to a study of blood T cells in healthy people across ages. This CDR3 has 15 amino acids. Germline lookup yields CDR1 SGDLS and CDR2 YYNGEE. Trimming shortened V by 0 bases and J by 2 bases, and 9 bases separated the two germline ends. Ten milliliters of peripheral blood were drawn from each donor. Every sample gave at least 6 micrograms of total RNA when it was extracted.

The J gene is TRBJ2-1, the V gene TRBV9, with D perhaps assigned TRBD1 or TRBD2 (5 bases each). This TCR was recovered from a woman of 80 years or more in good health. Material: blood. CDR3 nucleotide sequence: TGTGCCAGCAGCGTAGACGGGGCAGCCTACAATGAGCAGTTCTTC. Translation gives CASSVDGAAYNEQFF.